Each of the 15 T cell receptor beta chains below was sequenced from the same sample in a study of shared clonotypes between healthy human individuals. CD45RO negativity and positive selection for CCR7 defined naive CD8 cells, a population that excluded terminally differentiated effector memory CD45RA+ cells. Sequencing used immunoSEQ multiplex PCR; TCRdb keeps in-frame clones, though not all of them. The data contain fewer than 800,000 clones, about 91% of them singletons. Source material: naive CD8+ T cells sorted from blood. These receptors came from a young man in good health.

The gene calls are TRBV6-1 and TRBJ1-1, with D uncertain. Trimming stripped 0 bases from V and 1 base from J, with 12 bases between. The CDR3 consists of 16 residues. The germline CDR1 and CDR2 sequences are MNHNS and SASEGT. The CDR3 DNA reads TGTGCCAGCAGTGAAGCGGAGAGTGCGGGGAACACTGAAGCTTTCTTT. Protein: CASSEAESAGNTEAFF.

The chain recombines TRBV7-9 with TRBJ2-7; D not certain. The ends were cut back, 2 bases at V and 0 bases at J, with 11 bases in the middle. The CDR3 length is 15 residues. The germline V gene encodes CDR1 SEHNR and CDR2 FQNEAQ (reference sequence). CDR3 region: CASSLRVATSYEQYF. In nucleotides, the CDR3 is TGTGCCAGCAGCTTAAGGGTAGCTACCTCCTACGAGCAGTACTTC.

The V gene is TRBV4-2, the J gene TRBJ2-1, with 12 bases fitting TRBD2. Per the germline V gene, CDR1 is LGHNA and CDR2 is YNFKEQ. CDR3 length equals 15 residues. V shed 5 bases and J 9 bases; nucleotides not matched to a gene: 8. CDR3 loop: CASSTLAGGPGEQFF. The CDR3 bases are TGTGCCAGCAGCACTCTAGCGGGAGGGCCGGGTGAGCAGTTCTTC.

This chain connects TRBV9 to TRBJ2-3; TRBD2 matches 11 bases. The CDR3 covers 19 residues. Germline V gene lookup returns CDR1 SGDLS and CDR2 YYNGEE. Trimming at V came to 2 bases and at J to 1 base, leaving 12 bases not matched to a gene. CDR3 bases: TGTGCCAGCAGCGTTCCGGGACTAGCGGTCGAAGGAGGCACAGATACGCAGTATTTT. This sequence encodes CASSVPGLAVEGGTDTQYF.

The count of this clone is one. The V and J genes are TRBV9 and TRBJ2-1; tentatively, D is TRBD1 (6 bases). With 2 bases removed from V and 9 bases from J, the gap between germline ends came to 15 bases. The germline CDR1 and CDR2 sequences are SGDLS and YYNGEE. This CDR3 is built from 14 residues. This chain's CDR3 is CASSVDRFGAEQFF. In DNA form, the CDR3 reads TGTGCCAGCAGCGTCGACAGGTTCGGGGCTGAGCAGTTCTTC.

The CDR3: CASSQLGQGAGQPQHF. In DNA form, the CDR3 reads TGCGCCAGCAGCCAACTAGGACAGGGGGCTGGTCAGCCCCAGCATTTT. The chain uses TRBV4-1 and TRBJ1-5, with 11 nucleotides matching TRBD1. V gave up 2 bases and J gave up 6 bases; unmatched junction bases: 6. Germline V gene sequence: CDR1 MGHRA, CDR2 YSYEKL. The CDR3 is 16 residues long.

J is TRBJ2-7 and V is TRBV7-9, with D possibly being TRBD1 or TRBD2 (6 bases each). Trimming removed 2 bases at V and 5 bases at J, with 16 bases between. Germline V gene sequence: CDR1 SEHNR, CDR2 FQNEAQ (reference sequence). This CDR3 region has 15 residues. The CDR3 sequence is CASSLWGALGDEQYF. DNA of the CDR3: TGTGCCAGCAGCTTATGGGGGGCTCTAGGGGACGAGCAGTACTTC. The full variable domain, with the rest looked up from reference TRBV7-9 and TRBJ2-7, is DTGVSQNPRHKITKRGQNVTFRCDPISEHNRLYWYRQTLGQGPEFLTYFQNEAQLEKSRLLSDRFSAERPKGSFSTLEIQRTEQGDSAMYLCASSLWGALGDEQYFGPGTRLTVT.

This clone was seen a single time. CDR3 protein: CASSLFRADYEQYF. The CDR3 nucleotides are TGTGCCAGCAGTTTATTCAGGGCGGACTACGAGCAGTACTTC. J is TRBJ2-7 and V is TRBV27, with a weak D call TRBD1 (5 bases). Germline assignment: CDR1 MNHEY and CDR2 SMNVEV (reference sequence). There are 14 residues in the CDR3. Trimming took 1 base from V and 3 from J, leaving 10 bases between them.

This clone was detected only once. The V gene is TRBV28, the J gene TRBJ1-2, with TRBD1 identical over 10 bases. Germline V CDR1 and CDR2: MDHEN, SYDVKM. The CDR3 loop spans 15 amino acids. Trimming removed 5 bases from V and 8 bases from J; junction bases left unmatched: 11. The CDR3 protein is CASSPLDRGEEGYTF. CDR3 coding DNA: TGTGCCAGCAGTCCCCTGGACAGGGGGGAAGAAGGCTACACCTTC.

The chain joins TRBV7-9 to TRBJ2-1; unclear D gene. The CDR3 is 12 amino acids. The germline gives CDR1 SEHNR, CDR2 FQNEAQ (reference sequence). Trimming pared 4 bases from V and 12 bases from J, leaving 13 bases between. The DNA for the CDR3 is TGTGCCAGCAGCTCCCAACGGATCGCGCAGTTCTTC. This translates into CASSSQRIAQFF.

The V and J genes are TRBV5-6 and TRBJ1-2; 9 bases are shared with TRBD1. V trimming: 3 bases; J trimming: 6 bases; junction bases outside the gene matches: 6. The CDR3 runs to 14 residues. Per the germline V gene, CDR1 is SGHDT and CDR2 is YYEEEE. This chain's CDR3 is CASSSGQGYDGYTF. In DNA, the CDR3 is TGTGCCAGCAGCTCGGGACAGGGTTATGATGGCTACACCTTC.

This chain uses TRBV19 with TRBJ2-2; 9 bases fit TRBD1. Germline loops: CDR1 LNHDA, CDR2 SQIVND (reference sequence). The CDR3 length is 16 residues. V shed 10 bases and J 0 bases; nucleotides not matched to a gene: 9. Written as DNA, the CDR3 is TGTGCCACCCGGGACAGGGCCTTAGCGAACACCGGGGAGCTGTTTTTT. It translates to CATRDRALANTGELFF.

The chain employs TRBV29-1 and TRBJ1-1; the D gene is possibly TRBD1 (6 bases). This CDR3 is built from 15 residues. V was shortened by 4 bases and J by 6 bases, with 21 bases between the two germline ends. Germline CDR1 is SQVTM and CDR2 is ANQGSEA. The CDR3 protein is CSVGGTGTRYPEAFF. The CDR3 DNA reads as TGCAGCGTTGGTGGGACGGGGACAAGGTATCCTGAAGCTTTCTTT.

This chain uses TRBV28 with TRBJ1-2; perhaps TRBD1 as D (5 bases). V dropped 0 bases and J dropped 6 bases, with 11 bases sitting between them. The CDR3 is made up of 14 amino acids. Germline V gives CDR1 MDHEN, CDR2 SYDVKM. The CDR3 DNA sequence: TGTGCCAGCAGTTTATGGGCCAGGGAGGATGGCTACACCTTC. As protein: CASSLWAREDGYTF.

CDR3 residues: CASSFGHSYEQYF. The CDR3 region has the DNA TGTGCCAGCAGCTTCGGCCACTCCTACGAGCAGTACTTC. This chain links TRBV7-6 with TRBJ2-7; D gene unclear. Per the germline V gene, CDR1 is SGHVS and CDR2 is FNYEAQ. The CDR3 contains 13 residues. The V end lost 3 bases, the J end lost 0 bases, and 6 bases lay between the germline ends.